The clone carrying this TCR beta chain was counted a few times. Its antigen is as yet unknown. The length of the CDR3 is 13 residues. Germline V lookup: CDR1 SEHNR, CDR2 FQNEAQ (reference sequence). Trimming took off 0 bases at V and 5 bases at J, with 5 bases between the two ends. These data originate in a study of shared clonotypes between healthy human individuals. The study, taken as a whole, reports: With few donors, the genetic and exposure-history diversity represented was limited.

Unsorted material relied on roughly 86 million PBMCs as the source of genomic DNA. Each subset's genomic DNA was shared equally among a number of immunoSEQ plates. PCR replicates from unsorted PBMC used 300 ng DNA, and this amount was some 30,000 T cell genomes. Sequencing used immunoSEQ multiplex PCR; TCRdb keeps in-frame clones, though not all of them. The sample holds more than 450,000 clones, more than 65% seen once. J is TRBJ1-5 and V is TRBV7-9; D call uncertain. The receptor was isolated from a woman in her thirties or forties in good health. Some clones in this sample may be carry-over from other donors' samples. The sequencing input was PBMCs. The CDR3 region has the DNA TGTGCCAGCAGCTTAGCGCCAGATCAGCCCCAGCATTTT. Its protein is CASSLAPDQPQHF. Together with reference TRBV7-9 and TRBJ1-5, the CDR3 gives the full variable domain: DTGVSQNPRHKITKRGQNVTFRCDPISEHNRLYWYRQTLGQGPEFLTYFQNEAQLEKSRLLSDRFSAERPKGSFSTLEIQRTEQGDSAMYLCASSLAPDQPQHFGDGTRLSIL.